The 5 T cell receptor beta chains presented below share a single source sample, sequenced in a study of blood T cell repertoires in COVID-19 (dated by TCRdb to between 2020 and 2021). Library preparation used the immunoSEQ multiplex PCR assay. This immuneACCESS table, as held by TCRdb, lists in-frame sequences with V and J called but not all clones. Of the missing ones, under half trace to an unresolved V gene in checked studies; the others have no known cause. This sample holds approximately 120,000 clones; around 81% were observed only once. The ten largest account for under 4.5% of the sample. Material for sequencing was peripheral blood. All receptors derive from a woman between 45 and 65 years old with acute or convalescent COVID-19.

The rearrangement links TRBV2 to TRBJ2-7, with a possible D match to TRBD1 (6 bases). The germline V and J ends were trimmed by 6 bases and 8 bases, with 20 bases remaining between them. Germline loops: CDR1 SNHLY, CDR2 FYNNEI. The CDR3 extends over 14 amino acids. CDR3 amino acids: CASRFKQGSTQQYF. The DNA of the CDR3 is TGTGCCAGCAGATTTAAACAGGGATCTACGCAGCAGTACTTC.

The CDR3, as DNA: TGTGCCAGCAGCTTAATGTCAGCTGGGGCCAACGTCCTGACTTTC. This codes for CASSLMSAGANVLTF. The rearrangement joins TRBV7-3 to TRBJ2-6; no clear D gene. V lost 1 base and J 2 bases, leaving 6 bases between the germline ends. The CDR3 contains 15 residues. Germline lookup yields CDR1 SGHTA and CDR2 FQGTGA. Full variable domain (missing parts from reference TRBV7-3 and TRBJ2-6): GAGVSQTPSNKVTEKGKYVELRCDPISGHTALYWYRQSLGQGPEFLIYFQGTGAADDSGLPNDRFFAVRPEGSVSTLKIQRTERGDSAVYLCASSLMSAGANVLTFGAGSRLTVL.

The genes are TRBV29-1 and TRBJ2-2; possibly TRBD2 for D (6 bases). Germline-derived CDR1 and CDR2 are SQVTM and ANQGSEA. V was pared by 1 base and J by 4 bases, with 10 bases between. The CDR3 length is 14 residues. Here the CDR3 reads CSVEVGGSTGELFF. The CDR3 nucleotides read TGCAGCGTTGAAGTTGGGGGGAGCACCGGGGAGCTGTTTTTT.

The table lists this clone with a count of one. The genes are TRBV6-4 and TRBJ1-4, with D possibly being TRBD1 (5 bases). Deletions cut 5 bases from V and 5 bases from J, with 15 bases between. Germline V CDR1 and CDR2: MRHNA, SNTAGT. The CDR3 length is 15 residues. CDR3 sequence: CASSPGTGGNEKLFF. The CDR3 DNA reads TGTGCCAGCAGTCCAGGGACCGGGGGGAATGAAAAACTGTTTTTT.

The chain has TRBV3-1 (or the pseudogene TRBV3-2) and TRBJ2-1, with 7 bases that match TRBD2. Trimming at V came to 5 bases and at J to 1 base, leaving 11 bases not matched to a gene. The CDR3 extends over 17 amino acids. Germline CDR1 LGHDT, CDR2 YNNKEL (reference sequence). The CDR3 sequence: CASSASAGRWSYNEQFF. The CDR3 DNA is TGTGCCAGCAGCGCCTCAGCGGGGAGATGGTCCTACAATGAGCAGTTCTTC.